These 14 T cell receptor beta chains were all obtained from the same sample, sequenced in a study of blood T cells in healthy people across ages. A sample-barcoded 5' primer and a J-beta primer mix were used in a second PCR of roughly 6 to 11 cycles. Each CDR3 protein is one row after TCRdb ran MiXCR on the 5' RACE reads. The sample consists of more than 650,000 distinct CDR3 sequences, roughly 24% of them appearing once. The same sample was also used in a study of T cells of mothers and their children.

The sample comprised blood. Receptors originate from a boy younger than 18 in good health.

This clonotype appeared a few times. The chain recombines TRBV12-3 or TRBV12-4 with TRBJ2-4, with D perhaps matching TRBD2 (5 bases). The ends were cut back, 5 bases at V and 11 bases at J, with 16 bases in the middle. The CDR3 contains 13 residues. The CDR3 sequence is CASSPGYSVVQYF. The CDR3 DNA sequence: TGTGCCAGCAGTCCGGGATATTCGGTGGTTCAGTACTTC.

V gene TRBV20-1 combines with J gene TRBJ1-6, with 9 bases identical to TRBD1. The CDR3 has 15 amino acids. Germline-derived CDR1 and CDR2 are DFQATT and SNEGSKA (reference sequence). The V and J ends lost 5 bases and 9 bases, in that order; junction bases with no gene match: 11. As DNA, the CDR3 is TGCAGTGCTCCAGACGGACAGGGGCTAGGTTCACCCCTCCACTTT. Residues: CSAPDGQGLGSPLHF.

This clonotype was observed a handful of times. This chain connects TRBV6-1 to TRBJ2-2, with D possibly being TRBD1 (6 bases). The germline CDR1 and CDR2 sequences are MNHNS and SASEGT. CDR3 length equals 16 residues. Trimming cost V 4 bases and J 4 bases, with 16 bases left between them. As DNA, the CDR3 is TGTGCCAGCAGTGCTGGATGGGGGCGGAGCACCGGGGAGCTGTTTTTT. Amino acids: CASSAGWGRSTGELFF.

This clonotype was counted between two and nine times. This chain uses TRBV12-3 or TRBV12-4 with TRBJ2-5, with 10 bases that match TRBD1. The J call is in doubt because the DNA end fits TRBJ2-1 better. The length of the CDR3 is 15 residues. CDR3 sequence (DNA): TGTGCCAGCAGACCCGGGACAGGGGTAGGCAATGAGCAGTTCTTC. Its protein product is CASRPGTGVGNEQFF.

As to this clonotype: Relative to the germline gene, one junction end is altered; a read error may explain this. V is TRBV12-3 or TRBV12-4 and J is TRBJ2-1; the D is unclear. The CDR3 length is 12 residues. CDR3 loop: CASSPTYNKQFF. CDR3 DNA sequence: TGTGCCAGCAGCCCTACCTACAATAAGCAGTTCTTC.

This clonotype occurred a few times. The chain is built from TRBV7-9 and TRBJ2-7, with unresolved D. The CDR3 has 15 residues. The germline CDR1 and CDR2 sequences are SEHNR and FQNEAQ (reference sequence). The V and J ends lost 1 base and 0 bases respectively, with 10 bases between them. The CDR3 bases are TGTGCCAGCAGCTTAGGGGTCAGCAGCTCCTACGAGCAGTACTTC. This encodes CASSLGVSSSYEQYF. Together with reference TRBV7-9 and TRBJ2-7, the CDR3 gives the full variable domain: DTGVSQNPRHKITKRGQNVTFRCDPISEHNRLYWYRQTLGQGPEFLTYFQNEAQLEKSRLLSDRFSAERPKGSFSTLEIQRTEQGDSAMYLCASSLGVSSSYEQYFGPGTRLTVT.

This clonotype was seen a handful of times. J is TRBJ2-1 and V is TRBV11-3; weak D call: TRBD2 (7 bases). Per the germline V gene, CDR1 is SGHNT and CDR2 is YENEEA. V gave up 0 bases and J gave up 2 bases, with 11 bases separating them. CDR3 length: 16 residues. CDR3 sequence (DNA): TGTGCCAGCAGCTTAGACGGGGGGCCCACCTACAATGAGCAGTTCTTC. Translation gives CASSLDGGPTYNEQFF.

This clonotype appeared a few times. The V gene is TRBV3-1, the J gene TRBJ2-3; 8 bases match TRBD2. The CDR3 sequence is 15 residues long. The V gene's germline CDR1 is LGHDT and CDR2 YNNKEL (reference sequence). The V segment lost 5 bases and the J segment 2 bases; nucleotides outside the gene matches: 6. For the CDR3, the DNA is TGTGCCAGCAGCAGTGCGGGGGGATCCACAGATACGCAGTATTTT. As protein: CASSSAGGSTDTQYF.

This chain connects TRBV2 to TRBJ2-7, with D possibly called TRBD1 or TRBD2 (5 bases each). The better agreement between TRBJ2-5 and the DNA end casts doubt on the J call. This CDR3 contains 14 residues. CDR1 SNHLY and CDR2 FYNNEI come from the germline V gene. As DNA, the CDR3 is TGTGCCAGGGTGGACATCAAAAGCGGAGAGACCCAGTACTTC. Protein: CARVDIKSGETQYF.

The table lists this clonotype with a few counts. The chain couples TRBV4-2 to TRBJ1-2; 10 nucleotides align to TRBD1. This CDR3 has 15 residues. V shed 1 base, J shed 3 bases, and the junction held 2 bases outside the gene matches. Per the germline V gene, CDR1 is LGHNA and CDR2 is YNFKEQ. The CDR3 protein is CASSQGTGGDYGYTF. The CDR3 DNA reads as TGTGCCAGCAGCCAAGGGACAGGGGGGGACTATGGCTACACCTTC.

The CDR3 reads CASGILTRVAQETQYF. The DNA for the CDR3 is TGTGCCAGCGGAATCCTTACGAGGGTTGCGCAAGAGACCCAGTACTTC. The chain is built from TRBV28 and TRBJ2-7, with D possibly being TRBD2 (5 bases). The better agreement between TRBJ2-5 and the DNA end casts doubt on the J call. The CDR3 loop spans 16 amino acids. CDR1 MDHEN and CDR2 SYDVKM come from the germline V gene.

The chain couples TRBV12-3 or TRBV12-4 to TRBJ2-1; a possible D gene is TRBD2 (6 bases). The CDR3 is 16 amino acids. V was trimmed by 3 bases and J by 1 base, leaving 13 bases between them. The CDR3 DNA reads as TGTGCCAGCAGTTTCTTGGGGGGTCTATCCTACAATGAGCAGTTCTTC. It codes for CASSFLGGLSYNEQFF.

The chain joins TRBV4-1 to TRBJ2-3; D gene ambiguous. This CDR3 comprises 16 residues. Germline V lookup: CDR1 MGHRA, CDR2 YSYEKL. Trimming pared 0 bases from V and 0 bases from J, leaving 10 bases between. CDR3 DNA sequence: TGCGCCAGCAGCCAAGAACCGTACTCCAGCACAGATACGCAGTATTTT. It specifies CASSQEPYSSTDTQYF.

The rearrangement uses TRBV7-2 and TRBJ2-5; D gene ambiguous. This CDR3 region has 16 residues. CDR1 and CDR2 from the germline V gene are SGHTA and FQGNSA. The V gene lost 1 base and the J gene lost 5 bases, with 17 bases spanning the gap. The CDR3 is CASSLGGQWMGETQYF. DNA of the CDR3: TGTGCCAGCAGCTTAGGTGGGCAGTGGATGGGGGAGACCCAGTACTTC. The full variable domain, with the rest looked up from reference TRBV7-2 and TRBJ2-5, is GAGVSQSPSNKVTEKGKDVELRCDPISGHTALYWYRQSLGQGLEFLIYFQGNSAPDKSGLPSDRFSAERTGGSVSTLTIQRTQQEDSAVYLCASSLGGQWMGETQYFGPGTRLLVL.